The 8 T cell receptor beta chains below were found in one sample sequenced in a study of early T cells in non-severe SARS-CoV-2 infection. TCRdb processed the 5' RACE reads anew with MiXCR; each CDR3 protein has one entry. The sample holds 45,000 or so distinct CDR3 sequences; 6% to 8.5% are singletons and the top ten take roughly 8%. The material sequenced was whole blood. The source is an adult who was a healthcare worker with PCR-confirmed SARS-CoV-2 infection or an uninfected control (not recorded which).

A note on this clonotype: A much more abundant neighbour one base away suggests this may be a read error. This chain connects TRBV7-8 to TRBJ2-3, with TRBD1 matching 8 bases. Trimming at V came to 5 bases and at J to 6 bases, leaving 10 bases not matched to a gene. This CDR3 contains 15 residues. Germline V CDR1 and CDR2: SGHVS, FQNEAQ. CDR3 DNA: TGTGCCAGCAGCCTTAAATCAGGGGGCTTGGATACGCAGTATTTT. Translating gives CASSLKSGGLDTQYF.

This clonotype came up many times. The chain has TRBV6-5 and TRBJ2-7; weak D call: TRBD2 (5 bases). CDR1 MNHEY and CDR2 SVGAGI come from the germline V gene. The CDR3 has 15 amino acids. The ends were cut back, 5 bases at V and 0 bases at J, with 14 bases in the middle. This CDR3 is CASSIFRGYSYEQYF. CDR3 coding DNA: TGTGCCAGCAGTATCTTCCGGGGTTACTCCTACGAGCAGTACTTC.

The CDR3: CASSVRIASTDTQYF. For the CDR3, the DNA is TGTGCCAGCAGCGTACGGATCGCTAGCACAGATACGCAGTATTTT. J is TRBJ2-3 and V is TRBV9; D unclear. Germline V lookup: CDR1 SGDLS, CDR2 YYNGEE. The CDR3 has 15 amino acids. V was shortened by 1 base and J by 0 bases, with 9 bases between the two germline ends.

The chain links TRBV5-1 to TRBJ2-2; D remains unclear. This CDR3 has 15 amino acids. CDR1 and CDR2 from the germline V gene are SGHRS and YFSETQ. Trimming removed 2 bases at V and 4 bases at J, with 12 bases between. In nucleotides, the CDR3 is TGCGCCAGCAGCTTCCCGTTGATGGGCACCGGGGAGCTGTTTTTT. This translates into CASSFPLMGTGELFF.

This sequence joins TRBV7-8 and TRBJ1-1, with D unclear. Germline lookup yields CDR1 SGHVS and CDR2 FQNEAQ. V was clipped by 3 bases and J by 4 bases, with 12 bases between them. There are 14 residues in the CDR3. The CDR3 here is CASSLMNEGTEAFF. The CDR3 coding sequence is TGTGCCAGCAGCTTGATGAATGAGGGCACTGAAGCTTTCTTT.

V and J are TRBV14 and TRBJ2-2; the D is unclear. The CDR3 is 14 amino acids. Germline CDR1 is SGHDN and CDR2 is FVKESK. Deletions cut 0 bases from V and 3 bases from J, with 5 bases between. This CDR3 is CASSQDWDTGELFF. The CDR3 DNA reads TGTGCCAGCAGCCAAGATTGGGACACCGGGGAGCTGTTTTTT.

This clonotype was counted once. J is TRBJ2-1 and V is TRBV29-1, with D tentatively TRBD2 (7 bases). The CDR3 is 17 amino acids. Germline V gene sequence: CDR1 SQVTM, CDR2 ANQGSEA. V lost 6 bases, J lost 3 bases, and 24 bases lay in between. The CDR3 nucleotides are TGCAGCGTCGCCGGTCAAGGCGGGGGCAGTTTCTACAATGAGCAGTTCTTC. Its protein product is CSVAGQGGGSFYNEQFF.

Many counts were recorded for this clonotype. The chain has TRBV7-9 and TRBJ2-7; D unresolved. Germline assignment: CDR1 SEHNR and CDR2 FQNEAQ (reference sequence). CDR3 length: 12 residues. V gave up 1 base and J gave up 6 bases, with 7 bases separating them. The CDR3 DNA reads TGTGCCAGCAGCTTAGAAAAGGTCGAGCAGTACTTC. Translated, it gives CASSLEKVEQYF.